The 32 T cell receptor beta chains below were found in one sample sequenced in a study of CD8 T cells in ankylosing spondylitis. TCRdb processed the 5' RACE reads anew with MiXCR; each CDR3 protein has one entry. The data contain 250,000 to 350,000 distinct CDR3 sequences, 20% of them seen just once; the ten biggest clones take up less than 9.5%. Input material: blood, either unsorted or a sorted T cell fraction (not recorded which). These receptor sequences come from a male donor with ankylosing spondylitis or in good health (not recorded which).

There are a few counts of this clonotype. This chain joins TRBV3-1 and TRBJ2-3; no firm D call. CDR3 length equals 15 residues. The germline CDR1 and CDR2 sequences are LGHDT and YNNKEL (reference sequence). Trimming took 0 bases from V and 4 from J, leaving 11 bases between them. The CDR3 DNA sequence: TGTGCCAGCAGCCAAGATCTAACCGCCCCAGATACGCAGTATTTT. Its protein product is CASSQDLTAPDTQYF.

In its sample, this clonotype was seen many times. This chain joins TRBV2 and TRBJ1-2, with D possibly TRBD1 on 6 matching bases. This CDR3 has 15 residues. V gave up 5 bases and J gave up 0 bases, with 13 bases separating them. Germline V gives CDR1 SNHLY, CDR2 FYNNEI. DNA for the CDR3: TGTGCCAGCAGTTTAGCGCAGGGGCCTAACTATGGCTACACCTTC. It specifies CASSLAQGPNYGYTF.

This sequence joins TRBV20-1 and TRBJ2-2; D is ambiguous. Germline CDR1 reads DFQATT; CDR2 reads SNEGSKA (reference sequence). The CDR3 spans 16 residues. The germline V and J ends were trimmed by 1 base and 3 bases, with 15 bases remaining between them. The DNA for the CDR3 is TGCAGTGCTAGAGCCGCTTCCCTTGAGGACACCGGGGAGCTGTTTTTT. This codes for CSARAASLEDTGELFF.

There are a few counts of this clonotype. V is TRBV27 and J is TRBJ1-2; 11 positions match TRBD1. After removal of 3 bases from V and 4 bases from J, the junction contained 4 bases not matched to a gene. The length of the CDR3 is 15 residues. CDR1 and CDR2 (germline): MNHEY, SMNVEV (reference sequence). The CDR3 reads CASSLAGQGAYGYTF. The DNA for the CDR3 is TGTGCCAGCAGTTTGGCCGGACAGGGGGCCTATGGCTACACCTTC.

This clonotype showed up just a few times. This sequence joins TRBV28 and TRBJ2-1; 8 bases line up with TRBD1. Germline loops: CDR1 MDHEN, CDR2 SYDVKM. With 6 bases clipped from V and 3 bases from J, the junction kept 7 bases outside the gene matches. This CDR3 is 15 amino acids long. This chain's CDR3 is CASSLPDRGYNEQFF. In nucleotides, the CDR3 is TGTGCCAGCAGCCTCCCCGACAGGGGCTACAATGAGCAGTTCTTC.

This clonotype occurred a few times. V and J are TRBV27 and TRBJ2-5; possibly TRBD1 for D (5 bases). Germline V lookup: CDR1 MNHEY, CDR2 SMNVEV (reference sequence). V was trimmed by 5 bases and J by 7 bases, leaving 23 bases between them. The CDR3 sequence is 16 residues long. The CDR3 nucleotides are TGTGCCAGCAGTCTCGGTACGGGCCCCAGAAGGGGGACCCAGTACTTC. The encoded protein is CASSLGTGPRRGTQYF.

CDR3 sequence: CSARTVSYNEQFF. DNA of the CDR3: TGCAGTGCTAGGACGGTTTCCTACAATGAGCAGTTCTTC. The rearrangement joins TRBV20-1 to TRBJ2-1; D is ambiguous. Trimming took 3 bases from V and 1 from J, leaving 7 bases between them. The germline gives CDR1 DFQATT, CDR2 SNEGSKA (reference sequence). The CDR3 totals 13 residues.

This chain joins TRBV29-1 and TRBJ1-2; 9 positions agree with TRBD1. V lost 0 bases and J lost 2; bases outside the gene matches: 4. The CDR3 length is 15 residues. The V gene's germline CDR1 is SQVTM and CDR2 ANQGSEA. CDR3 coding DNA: TGCAGCGTTGAAGATCGAGGACAGGGGAACTATGGCTACACCTTC. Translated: CSVEDRGQGNYGYTF.

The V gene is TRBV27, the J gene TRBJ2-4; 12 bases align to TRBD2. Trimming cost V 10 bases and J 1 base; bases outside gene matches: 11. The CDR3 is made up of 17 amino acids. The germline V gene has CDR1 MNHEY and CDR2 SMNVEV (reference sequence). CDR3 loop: CATRASGRAVAKNIQYF. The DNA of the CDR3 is TGTGCCACCCGGGCTAGCGGGAGGGCCGTCGCCAAAAACATTCAGTACTTC.

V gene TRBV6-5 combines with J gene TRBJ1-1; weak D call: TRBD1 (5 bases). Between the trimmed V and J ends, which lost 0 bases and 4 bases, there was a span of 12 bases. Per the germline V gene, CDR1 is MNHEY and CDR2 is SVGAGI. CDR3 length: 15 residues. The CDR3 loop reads CASSYSVSGGTEAFF. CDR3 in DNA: TGTGCCAGCAGTTACTCAGTTTCGGGGGGCACTGAAGCTTTCTTT.

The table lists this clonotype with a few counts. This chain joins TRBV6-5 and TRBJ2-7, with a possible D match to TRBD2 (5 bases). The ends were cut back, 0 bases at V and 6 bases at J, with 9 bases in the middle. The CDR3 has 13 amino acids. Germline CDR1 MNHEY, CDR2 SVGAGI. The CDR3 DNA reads TGTGCCAGCAGTTACTCGGGCGCGGGCGAGCAGTACGTC. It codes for CASSYSGAGEQYV.

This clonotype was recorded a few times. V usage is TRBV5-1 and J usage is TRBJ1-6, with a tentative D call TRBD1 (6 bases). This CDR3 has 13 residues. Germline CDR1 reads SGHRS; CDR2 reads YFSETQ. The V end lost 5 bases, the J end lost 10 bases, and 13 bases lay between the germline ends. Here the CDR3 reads CASRISQGSPLHF. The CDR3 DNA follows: TGCGCCAGCAGAATCTCACAGGGATCACCCCTCCACTTT.

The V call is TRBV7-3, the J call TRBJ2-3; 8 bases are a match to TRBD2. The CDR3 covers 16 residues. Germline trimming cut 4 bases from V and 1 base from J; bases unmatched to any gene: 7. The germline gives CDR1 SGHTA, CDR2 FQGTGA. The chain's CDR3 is CASSYGSGVGTDTQYF. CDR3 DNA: TGTGCCAGCAGCTACGGTAGCGGGGTGGGCACAGATACGCAGTATTTT.

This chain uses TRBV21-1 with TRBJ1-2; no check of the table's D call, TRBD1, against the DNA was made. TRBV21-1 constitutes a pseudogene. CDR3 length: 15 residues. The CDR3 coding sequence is TGTGCCAGCAGCTCTCGGACATTCCATTATTCCGGCTACACCTTC. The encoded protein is CASSSRTFHYSGYTF.

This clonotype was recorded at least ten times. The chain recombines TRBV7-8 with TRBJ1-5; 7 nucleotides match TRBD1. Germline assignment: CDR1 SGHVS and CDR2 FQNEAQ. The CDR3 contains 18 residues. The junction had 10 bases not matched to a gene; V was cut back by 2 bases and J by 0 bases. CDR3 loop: CASSLKVDRVYSNQPQHF. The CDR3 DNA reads TGTGCCAGCAGCTTAAAGGTCGACAGGGTTTATAGCAATCAGCCCCAGCATTTT.

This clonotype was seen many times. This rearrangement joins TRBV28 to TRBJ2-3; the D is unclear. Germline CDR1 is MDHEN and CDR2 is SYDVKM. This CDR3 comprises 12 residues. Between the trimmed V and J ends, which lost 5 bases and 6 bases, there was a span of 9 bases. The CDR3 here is CASSPTRDTQYF. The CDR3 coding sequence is TGTGCCAGCAGTCCCACCAGGGATACGCAGTATTTT.

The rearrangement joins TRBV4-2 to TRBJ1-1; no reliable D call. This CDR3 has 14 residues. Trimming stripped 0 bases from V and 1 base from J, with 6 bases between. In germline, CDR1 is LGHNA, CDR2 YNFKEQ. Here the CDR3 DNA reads TGTGCCAGCAGCCAAGATCCACAGAACACTGAAGCTTTCTTT. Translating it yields CASSQDPQNTEAFF.

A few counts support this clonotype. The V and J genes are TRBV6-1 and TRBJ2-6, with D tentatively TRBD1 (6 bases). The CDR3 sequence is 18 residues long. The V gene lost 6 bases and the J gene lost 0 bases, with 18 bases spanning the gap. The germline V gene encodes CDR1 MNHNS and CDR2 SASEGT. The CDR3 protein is CASSRSAGTHSGANVLTF. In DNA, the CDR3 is TGTGCCAGCAGCCGCTCGGCCGGGACACACTCTGGGGCCAACGTCCTGACTTTC.

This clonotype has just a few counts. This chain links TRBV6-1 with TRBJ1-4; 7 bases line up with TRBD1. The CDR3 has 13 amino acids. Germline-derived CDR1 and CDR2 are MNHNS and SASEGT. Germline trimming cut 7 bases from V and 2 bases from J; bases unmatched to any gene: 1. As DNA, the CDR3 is TGTGCCAGCATGGACAGGACTAATGAAAAACTGTTTTTT. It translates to CASMDRTNEKLFF.

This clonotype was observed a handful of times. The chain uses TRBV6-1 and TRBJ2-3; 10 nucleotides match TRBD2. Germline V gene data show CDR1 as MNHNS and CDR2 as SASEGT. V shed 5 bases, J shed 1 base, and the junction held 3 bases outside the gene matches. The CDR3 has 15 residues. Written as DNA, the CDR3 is TGTGCCAGCAGTCTAGCGGGAGAGGGCACAGATACGCAGTATTTT. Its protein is CASSLAGEGTDTQYF.

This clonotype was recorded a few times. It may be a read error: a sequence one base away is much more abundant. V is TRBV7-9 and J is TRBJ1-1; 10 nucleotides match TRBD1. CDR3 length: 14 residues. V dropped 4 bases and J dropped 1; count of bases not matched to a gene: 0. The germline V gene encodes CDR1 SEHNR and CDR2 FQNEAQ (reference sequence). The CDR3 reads CASSWDRGNTEAFF. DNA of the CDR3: TGTGCCAGCAGCTGGGACAGGGGGAACACTGAAGCTTTCTTT.

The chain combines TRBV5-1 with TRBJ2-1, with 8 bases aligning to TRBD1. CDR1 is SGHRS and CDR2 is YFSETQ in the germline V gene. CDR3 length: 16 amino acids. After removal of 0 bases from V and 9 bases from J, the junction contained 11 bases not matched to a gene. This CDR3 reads CASSLDTRQGSGEQFF. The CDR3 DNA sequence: TGCGCCAGCAGCTTGGATACTAGACAGGGGTCGGGTGAGCAGTTCTTC.

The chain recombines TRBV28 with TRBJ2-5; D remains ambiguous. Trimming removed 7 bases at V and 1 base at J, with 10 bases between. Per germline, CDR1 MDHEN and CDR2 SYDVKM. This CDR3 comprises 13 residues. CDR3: CASTLGPQETQYF. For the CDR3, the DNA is TGTGCCAGCACCCTTGGGCCCCAAGAGACCCAGTACTTC. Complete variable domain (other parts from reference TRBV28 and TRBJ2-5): DVKVTQSSRYLVKRTGEKVFLECVQDMDHENMFWYRQDPGLGLRLIYFSYDVKMKEKGDIPEGYSVSREKKERFSLILESASTNQTSMYLCASTLGPQETQYFGPGTRLLVL.

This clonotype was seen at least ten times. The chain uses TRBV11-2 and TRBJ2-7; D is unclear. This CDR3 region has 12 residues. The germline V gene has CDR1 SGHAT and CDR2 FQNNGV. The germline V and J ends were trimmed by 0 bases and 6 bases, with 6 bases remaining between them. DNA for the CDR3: TGTGCCAGCAGCTTAGATGTGGGCGAGCAGTACGTC. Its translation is CASSLDVGEQYV.

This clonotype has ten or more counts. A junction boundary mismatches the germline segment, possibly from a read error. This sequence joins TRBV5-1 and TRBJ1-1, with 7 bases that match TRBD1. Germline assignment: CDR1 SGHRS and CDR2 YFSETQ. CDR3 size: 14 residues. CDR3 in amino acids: CASSLTGMNTEAFF. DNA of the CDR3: TGTGCCAGCAGCCTGACAGGGATGAACACTGAAGCTTTCTTT.

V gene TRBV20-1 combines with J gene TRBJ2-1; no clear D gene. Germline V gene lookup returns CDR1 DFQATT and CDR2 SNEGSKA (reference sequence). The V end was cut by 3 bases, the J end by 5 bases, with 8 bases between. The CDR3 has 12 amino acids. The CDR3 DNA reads TGCAGTGCTAGGGGCACCGACAATGAGCAGTTCTTC. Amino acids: CSARGTDNEQFF.

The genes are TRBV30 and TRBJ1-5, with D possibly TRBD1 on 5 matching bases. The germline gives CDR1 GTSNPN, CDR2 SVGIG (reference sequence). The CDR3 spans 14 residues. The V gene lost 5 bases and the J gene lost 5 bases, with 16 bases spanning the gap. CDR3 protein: CAWGPGFKDQPQHF. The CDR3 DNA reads TGTGCCTGGGGGCCAGGGTTTAAGGATCAGCCCCAGCATTTT.

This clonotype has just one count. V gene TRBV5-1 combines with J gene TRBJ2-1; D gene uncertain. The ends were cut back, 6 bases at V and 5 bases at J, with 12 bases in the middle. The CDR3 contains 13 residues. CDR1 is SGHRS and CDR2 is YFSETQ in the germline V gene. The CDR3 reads CASTRDSHNEQFF. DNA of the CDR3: TGCGCCAGCACGAGAGATTCCCACAATGAGCAGTTCTTC.

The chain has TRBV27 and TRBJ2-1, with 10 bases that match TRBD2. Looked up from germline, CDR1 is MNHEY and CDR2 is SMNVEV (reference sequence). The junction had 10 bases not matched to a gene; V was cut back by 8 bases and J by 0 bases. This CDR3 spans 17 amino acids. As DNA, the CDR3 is TGTGCCAGCTCAGACAGCGGGAGGGTCCTCTCCTACAATGAGCAGTTCTTC. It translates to CASSDSGRVLSYNEQFF.

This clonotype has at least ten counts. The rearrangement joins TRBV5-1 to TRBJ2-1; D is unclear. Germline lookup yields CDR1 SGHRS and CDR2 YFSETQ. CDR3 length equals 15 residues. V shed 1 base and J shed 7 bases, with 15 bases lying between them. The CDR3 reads CASSLNVGLRNEQFF. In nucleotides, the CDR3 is TGCGCCAGCAGCTTGAATGTGGGGTTAAGGAATGAGCAGTTCTTC.

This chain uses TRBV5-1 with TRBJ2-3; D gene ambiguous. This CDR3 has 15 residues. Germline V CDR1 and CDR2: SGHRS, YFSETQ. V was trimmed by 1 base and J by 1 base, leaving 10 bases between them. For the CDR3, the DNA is TGCGCCAGCAGCTTGAATGGACCCGGCACAGATACGCAGTATTTT. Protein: CASSLNGPGTDTQYF.

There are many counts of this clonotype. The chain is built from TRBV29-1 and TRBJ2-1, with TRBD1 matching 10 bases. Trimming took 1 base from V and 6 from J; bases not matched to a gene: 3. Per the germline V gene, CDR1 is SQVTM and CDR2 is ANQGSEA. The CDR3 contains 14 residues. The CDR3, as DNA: TGCAGCGTTGAAGCCGGGACAGGGGTCAATGAGCAGTTCTTC. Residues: CSVEAGTGVNEQFF.